These 19 T cell receptor beta chains came from one sample sequenced in a study of T cells in localized non-small cell lung cancer. TCRdb's table, derived via immunoSEQ multiplex PCR, lists solely in-frame clones and lacks some. The sample gives 14,000 or so clones, roughly nine tenths of which show up once; approximately 2.7% is in the top ten. This material consisted of peripheral blood mononuclear cells, taken before any cancer treatment. The origin of the receptors is a man between 40 and 70 years old with stage III lung adenocarcinoma.

The chain links TRBV28 to TRBJ1-5, with TRBD1 as a possible D gene (5 bases). In germline, CDR1 is MDHEN, CDR2 SYDVKM. Trimming left V 2 bases short and J 5 bases short, with 19 bases between. The CDR3 consists of 17 residues. The CDR3 DNA follows: TGTGCCAGCAGTTTAAGCCCGGGACGCTCCCCGCATCAGCCCCAGCATTTT. It yields the protein CASSLSPGRSPHQPQHF.

The rearrangement joins TRBV28 to TRBJ1-5, with D maybe TRBD1 (5 bases). Deletions cut 2 bases from V and 3 bases from J, with 8 bases between. The CDR3 spans 14 residues. The germline V gene encodes CDR1 MDHEN and CDR2 SYDVKM. DNA for the CDR3: TGTGCCAGCAGTTTAGGGGACCTCAATCAGCCCCAGCATTTT. Protein product: CASSLGDLNQPQHF.

This chain connects TRBV5-6 to TRBJ2-7; TRBD1 agrees at 7 bases. Germline V gene data show CDR1 as SGHDT and CDR2 as YYEEEE. The trim removed 3 bases at V and 4 bases at J, leaving 7 bases unmatched. This CDR3 has 14 amino acids. The CDR3 DNA reads as TGTGCCAGCAGCTCCACGGACAGGAGGTACGAGCAGTACTTC. This codes for CASSSTDRRYEQYF.

The rearrangement links TRBV28 to TRBJ1-2; D call uncertain. V lost 7 bases and J lost 3, with 12 bases in between. The CDR3 contains 13 residues. The germline V gene has CDR1 MDHEN and CDR2 SYDVKM. CDR3 nucleotides: TGTGCCAGCAACCCAGGCAACCACTATGGCTACACCTTC. Encoded protein: CASNPGNHYGYTF.

The chain joins TRBV19 to TRBJ2-7, with unresolved D. CDR1 LNHDA and CDR2 SQIVND come from the germline V gene (reference sequence). The germline V and J ends were trimmed by 5 bases and 1 base, with 12 bases remaining between them. There are 14 residues in the CDR3. CDR3 amino acids: CASSPGLGSYEQYF. In DNA form, the CDR3 reads TGTGCCAGTAGTCCCGGCCTGGGGTCCTACGAGCAGTACTTC.

In this sample, this clone turned up once. The chain links TRBV6-6 to TRBJ1-4, with D possibly TRBD1 on 6 matching bases. With 0 bases removed from V and 8 bases from J, the gap between germline ends came to 13 bases. CDR3 length: 15 residues. Per the germline V gene, CDR1 is MNHNY and CDR2 is SVGAGI (reference sequence). The CDR3 sequence is CASSYSGTLREKLFF. The CDR3 DNA reads TGTGCCAGCAGTTACTCCGGGACACTAAGGGAAAAACTGTTTTTT.

J is TRBJ1-5 and V is TRBV10-2; possible D gene TRBD1, 6 bases. This CDR3 has 16 amino acids. Germline CDR1 and CDR2: WSHSY and SAAADI. Trimming stripped 0 bases from V and 0 bases from J, with 9 bases between. Here the CDR3 DNA reads TGCGCCAGCAGTGAGTCACAGGGATCTAGCAATCAGCCCCAGCATTTT. It is translated as CASSESQGSSNQPQHF.

The chain combines TRBV9 with TRBJ2-2; 7 nucleotides match TRBD2. The germline V gene has CDR1 SGDLS and CDR2 YYNGEE. Trimming at V came to 3 bases and at J to 6 bases, leaving 8 bases not matched to a gene. The CDR3 is 15 amino acids. Here the CDR3 reads CASSASGRVSGELFF. As DNA, the CDR3 is TGTGCCAGCAGCGCGTCAGGGAGGGTGTCCGGGGAGCTGTTTTTT.

The V gene is TRBV19, the J gene TRBJ2-2, with no clear D. Germline V gene data show CDR1 as LNHDA and CDR2 as SQIVND (reference sequence). V lost 5 bases and J lost 5, with 3 bases in between. The CDR3 is 11 amino acids. The CDR3 bases are TGTGCCAGTAGTCCAACCGGGGAGCTGTTTTTT. Translation: CASSPTGELFF.

CDR3 nucleotides: TGCGCCAGCAGCTTGACAGGGGCGAACACTGAAGCTTTCTTT. Protein: CASSLTGANTEAFF. This sequence joins TRBV5-1 and TRBJ1-1; 7 nucleotides match TRBD1. The ends lost 1 base at V and 1 base at J; junction bases unmatched: 1. Germline CDR1 and CDR2: SGHRS and YFSETQ. There are 14 residues in the CDR3.

This clone occurred once. The chain couples TRBV19 to TRBJ2-2; 7 positions match TRBD1. Per germline, CDR1 LNHDA and CDR2 SQIVND (reference sequence). V trimming: 6 bases; J trimming: 9 bases; junction bases outside the gene matches: 4. The CDR3 spans 12 residues. CDR3 coding DNA: TGTGCCAGTAGAGACAGGGACCGGGAGCTGTTTTTT. Translated: CASRDRDRELFF.

The rearrangement links TRBV5-6 to TRBJ1-2; no definite D call. Looked up from germline, CDR1 is SGHDT and CDR2 is YYEEEE. The V end was cut by 2 bases, the J end by 5 bases, with 10 bases between. The CDR3 runs 13 residues. CDR3 residues: CASSLDTQYGYTF. The CDR3 DNA follows: TGTGCCAGCAGCTTAGACACACAGTATGGCTACACCTTC. The entire variable domain, with the rest obtained from reference TRBV5-6 and TRBJ1-2, is as follows: DAGVTQSPTHLIKTRGQQVTLRCSPKSGHDTVSWYQQALGQGPQFIFQYYEEEERQRGNFPDRFSGHQFPNYSSELNVNALLLGDSALYLCASSLDTQYGYTFGSGTRLTVV.

The chain carries TRBV6-6 and TRBJ1-5; D ambiguous. The V gene lost 4 bases and the J gene lost 10 bases, with 11 bases spanning the gap. The germline V gene encodes CDR1 MNHNY and CDR2 SVGAGI (reference sequence). This CDR3 region has 12 residues. CDR3 in DNA: TGTGCCAGCAGTTCCCCCGGAATCCCCCAGCATTTT. Its protein product is CASSSPGIPQHF.

J is TRBJ1-2 and V is TRBV6-5; 12 nucleotides line up with TRBD1. Trimming removed 7 bases from V and 8 bases from J; junction bases left unmatched: 11. In germline, CDR1 is MNHEY, CDR2 SVGAGI. This CDR3 is 15 amino acids long. CDR3 coding DNA: TGTGCCAGCACCATGACGGGACAGGGGGCGCGGGGCTACACCTTC. As protein: CASTMTGQGARGYTF.

V is TRBV11-2 and J is TRBJ2-1; TRBD1 matches at 7 bases. CDR3 length equals 13 residues. V dropped 6 bases and J dropped 6; count of bases not matched to a gene: 5. The germline gives CDR1 SGHAT, CDR2 FQNNGV. CDR3 sequence (DNA): TGTGCCAGCAGTCCCGACAGGGCCAATGAGCAGTTCTTC. Its protein product is CASSPDRANEQFF. The complete variable domain, with remaining parts taken from reference TRBV11-2 and TRBJ2-1, reads EAGVAQSPRYKIIEKRQSVAFWCNPISGHATLYWYQQILGQGPKLLIQFQNNGVVDDSQLPKDRFSAERLKGVDSTLKIQPAKLEDSAVYLCASSPDRANEQFFGPGTRLTVL.

The chain has TRBV12-5 and TRBJ2-5; D may be TRBD1 (6 bases). Per germline, CDR1 LGHNT and CDR2 FRNRAP. This CDR3 has 12 residues. Trimming took off 6 bases at V and 5 bases at J, with 10 bases between the two ends. The CDR3 loop reads CASGRTAETQYF. CDR3 sequence (DNA): TGTGCTAGTGGGAGGACAGCCGAGACCCAGTACTTC.

CDR3 bases: TGTGCCAGCAGCTTAAGTTACGGGTTAGGTGGGGAGAACTATGGCTACACCTTC. Translation gives CASSLSYGLGGENYGYTF. The chain has TRBV7-9 and TRBJ1-2, with unresolved D. The length of the CDR3 is 18 residues. Germline CDR1 SEHNR, CDR2 FQNEAQ (reference sequence). V dropped 2 bases and J dropped 2 bases, with 21 bases sitting between them.

This rearrangement joins TRBV7-9 to TRBJ2-1; D ambiguous. The CDR3 extends over 12 amino acids. V lost 5 bases and J 4 bases, leaving 6 bases between the germline ends. Germline CDR1 SEHNR, CDR2 FQNEAQ (reference sequence). CDR3 nucleotides: TGTGCCAGCAGCCTCCATTACAATGAGCAGTTCTTC. It yields the protein CASSLHYNEQFF.

A remark on this clone: One junction end does not reproduce the germline sequence, and a read error may be involved. The sample carries other DNA sequences with the same CDR3. The rearrangement joins TRBV7-8 to TRBJ2-1; 9 positions agree with TRBD2. The CDR3 length is 15 residues. CDR1 and CDR2 (germline): SGHVS, FQNEAQ. In DNA form, the CDR3 reads TGTGCCAGCAGCTCCTTAGCGGGAGTTTACAATGAACAGTTCTTC. Protein: CASSSLAGVYNEQFF.